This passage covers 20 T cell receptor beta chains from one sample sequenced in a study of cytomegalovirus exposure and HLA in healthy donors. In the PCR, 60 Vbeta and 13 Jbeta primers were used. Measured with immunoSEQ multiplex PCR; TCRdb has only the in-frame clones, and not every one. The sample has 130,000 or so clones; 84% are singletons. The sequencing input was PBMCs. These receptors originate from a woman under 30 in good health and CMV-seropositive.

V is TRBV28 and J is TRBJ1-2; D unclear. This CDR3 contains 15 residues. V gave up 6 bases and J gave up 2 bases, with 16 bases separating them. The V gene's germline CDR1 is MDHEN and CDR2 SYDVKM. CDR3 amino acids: CASSPAAVPNYGYTF. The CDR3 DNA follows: TGTGCCAGCAGCCCCGCGGCGGTACCCAACTATGGCTACACCTTC.

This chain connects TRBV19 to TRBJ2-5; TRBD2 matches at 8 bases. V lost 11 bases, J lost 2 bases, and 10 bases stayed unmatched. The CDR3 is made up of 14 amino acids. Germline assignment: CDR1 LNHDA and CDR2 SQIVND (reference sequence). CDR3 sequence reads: CASRRTSGQETQYF. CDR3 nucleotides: TGTGCCTCAAGGCGCACTAGCGGACAAGAGACCCAGTACTTC.

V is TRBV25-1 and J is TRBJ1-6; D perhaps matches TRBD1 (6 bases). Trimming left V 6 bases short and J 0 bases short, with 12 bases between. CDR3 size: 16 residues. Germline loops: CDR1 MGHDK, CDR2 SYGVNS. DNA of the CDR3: TGTGCCAGCAGAGGGGGGGGGCCCTCCTATAATTCACCCCTCCACTTT. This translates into CASRGGGPSYNSPLHF.

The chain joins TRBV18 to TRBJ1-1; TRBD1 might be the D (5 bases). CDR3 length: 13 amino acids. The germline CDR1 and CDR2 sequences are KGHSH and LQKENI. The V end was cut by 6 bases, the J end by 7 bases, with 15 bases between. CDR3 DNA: TGTGCCAGCTCTCCAAGTCGGGGGGTTGAAGCTTTCTTT. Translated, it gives CASSPSRGVEAFF.

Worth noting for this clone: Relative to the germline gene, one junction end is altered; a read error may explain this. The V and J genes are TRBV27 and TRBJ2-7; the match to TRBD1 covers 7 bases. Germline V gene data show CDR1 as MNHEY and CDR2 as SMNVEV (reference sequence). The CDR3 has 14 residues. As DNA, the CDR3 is TGTGCCAGCAGTCTTCGACAGGGCCACTACGAACAGTACTTC. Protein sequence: CASSLRQGHYEQYF.

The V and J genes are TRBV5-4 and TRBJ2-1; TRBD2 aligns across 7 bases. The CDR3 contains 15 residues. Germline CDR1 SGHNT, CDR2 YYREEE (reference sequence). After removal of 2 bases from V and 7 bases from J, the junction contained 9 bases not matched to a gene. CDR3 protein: CASSFLAGGFNEQFF. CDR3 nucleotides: TGTGCCAGCAGCTTCCTGGCCGGGGGGTTTAATGAGCAGTTCTTC.

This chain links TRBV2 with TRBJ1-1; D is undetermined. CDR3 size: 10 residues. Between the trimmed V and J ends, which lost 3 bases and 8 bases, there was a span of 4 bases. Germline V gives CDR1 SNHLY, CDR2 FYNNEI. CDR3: CASSEGEAFF. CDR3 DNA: TGTGCCAGCAGTGAGGGCGAAGCTTTCTTT. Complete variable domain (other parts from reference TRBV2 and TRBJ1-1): EPEVTQTPSHQVTQMGQEVILRCVPISNHLYFYWYRQILGQKVEFLVSFYNNEISEKSEIFDDQFSVERPDGSNFTLKIRSTKLEDSAMYFCASSEGEAFFGQGTRLTVV.

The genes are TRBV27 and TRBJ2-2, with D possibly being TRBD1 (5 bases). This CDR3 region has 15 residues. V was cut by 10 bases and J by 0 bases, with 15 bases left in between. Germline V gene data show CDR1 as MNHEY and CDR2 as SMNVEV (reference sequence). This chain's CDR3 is CAIRADPPNTGELFF. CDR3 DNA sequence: TGTGCCATCAGGGCGGATCCACCGAACACCGGGGAGCTGTTTTTT.

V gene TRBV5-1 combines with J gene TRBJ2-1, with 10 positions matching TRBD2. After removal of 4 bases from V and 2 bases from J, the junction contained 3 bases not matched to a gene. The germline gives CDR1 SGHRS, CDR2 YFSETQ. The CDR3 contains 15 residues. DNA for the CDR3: TGCGCCAGCAGCAGTAGCGGGGGGACCTACAATGAGCAGTTCTTC. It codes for CASSSSGGTYNEQFF.

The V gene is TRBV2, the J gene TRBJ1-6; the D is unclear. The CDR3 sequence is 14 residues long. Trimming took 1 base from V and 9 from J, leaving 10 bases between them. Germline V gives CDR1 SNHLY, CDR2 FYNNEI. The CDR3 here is CASSEVGSASPLHF. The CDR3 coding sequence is TGTGCCAGCAGTGAAGTCGGTTCCGCTTCACCCCTCCACTTT.

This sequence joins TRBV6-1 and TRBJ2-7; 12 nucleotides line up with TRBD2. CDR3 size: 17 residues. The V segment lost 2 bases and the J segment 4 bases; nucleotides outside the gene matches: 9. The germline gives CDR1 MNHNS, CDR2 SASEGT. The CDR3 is CASSESRTSGTRYEQYF. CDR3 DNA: TGTGCCAGCAGTGAATCGAGGACTAGCGGGACCAGGTACGAGCAGTACTTC.

As DNA, the CDR3 is TGTGCCACCAGCACCGGCCAGGCCCAGGGCTACACCTTC. It translates to CATSTGQAQGYTF. The chain links TRBV15 to TRBJ1-2; no definite D call. Germline V gene sequence: CDR1 LNHNV, CDR2 YYDKDF (reference sequence). The CDR3 has 13 amino acids. V was clipped by 4 bases and J by 8 bases, with 14 bases between them.

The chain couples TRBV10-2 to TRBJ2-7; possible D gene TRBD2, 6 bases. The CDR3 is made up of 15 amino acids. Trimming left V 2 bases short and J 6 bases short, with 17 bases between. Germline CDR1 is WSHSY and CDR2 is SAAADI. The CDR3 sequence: CASSETGTSTGEQYF. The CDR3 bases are TGCGCCAGCAGTGAGACCGGGACTTCTACGGGCGAGCAGTACTTC.

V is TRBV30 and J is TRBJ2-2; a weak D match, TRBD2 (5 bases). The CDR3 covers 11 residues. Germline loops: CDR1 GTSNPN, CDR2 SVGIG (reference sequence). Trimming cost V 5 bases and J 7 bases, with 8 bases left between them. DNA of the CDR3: TGTGCCTGGGCGGGTAACGGGGAGCTGTTTTTT. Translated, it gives CAWAGNGELFF.

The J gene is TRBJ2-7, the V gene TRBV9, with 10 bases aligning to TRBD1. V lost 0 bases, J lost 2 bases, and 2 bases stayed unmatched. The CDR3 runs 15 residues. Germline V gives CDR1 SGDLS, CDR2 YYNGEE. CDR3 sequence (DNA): TGTGCCAGCAGCGTAGCCGGGACAGGGGCCTACGAGCAGTACTTC. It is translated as CASSVAGTGAYEQYF.

CDR3 in amino acids: CASSVQGAVQETQYF. CDR3 nucleotide sequence: TGTGCCAGCAGCGTTCAGGGGGCCGTACAAGAGACCCAGTACTTC. The J gene is TRBJ2-5, the V gene TRBV9; TRBD1 matches at 8 bases. There are 15 residues in the CDR3. Trimming took 2 bases from V and 2 from J; bases not matched to a gene: 5. Germline V lookup: CDR1 SGDLS, CDR2 YYNGEE.

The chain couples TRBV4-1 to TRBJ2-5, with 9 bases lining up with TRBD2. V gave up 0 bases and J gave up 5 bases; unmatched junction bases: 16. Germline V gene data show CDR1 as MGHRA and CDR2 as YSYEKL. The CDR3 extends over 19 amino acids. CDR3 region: CASSQEVAGVKVMDETQYF. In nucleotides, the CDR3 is TGCGCCAGCAGCCAAGAAGTAGCGGGGGTAAAGGTTATGGATGAGACCCAGTACTTC.

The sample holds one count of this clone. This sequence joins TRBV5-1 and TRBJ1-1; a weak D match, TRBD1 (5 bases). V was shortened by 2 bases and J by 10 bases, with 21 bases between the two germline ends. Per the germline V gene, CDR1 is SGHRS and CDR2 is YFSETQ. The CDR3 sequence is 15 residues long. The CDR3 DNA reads TGCGCCAGCAGCTTCAGGGTCCGGGCCCAATCAGGAGCTTTCTTT. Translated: CASSFRVRAQSGAFF.

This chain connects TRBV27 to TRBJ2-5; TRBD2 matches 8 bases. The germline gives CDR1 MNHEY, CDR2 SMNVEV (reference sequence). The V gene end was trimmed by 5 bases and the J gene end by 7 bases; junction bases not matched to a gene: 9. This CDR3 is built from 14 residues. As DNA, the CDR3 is TGTGCCAGCAGTCCAGGGACACGGGAGGGGACCCAGTACTTC. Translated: CASSPGTREGTQYF.

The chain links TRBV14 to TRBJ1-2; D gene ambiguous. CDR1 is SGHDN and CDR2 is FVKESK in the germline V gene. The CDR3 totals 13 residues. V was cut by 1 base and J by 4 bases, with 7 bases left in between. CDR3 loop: CASSQGPVYGYTF. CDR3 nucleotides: TGTGCCAGCAGCCAAGGGCCAGTCTATGGCTACACCTTC.